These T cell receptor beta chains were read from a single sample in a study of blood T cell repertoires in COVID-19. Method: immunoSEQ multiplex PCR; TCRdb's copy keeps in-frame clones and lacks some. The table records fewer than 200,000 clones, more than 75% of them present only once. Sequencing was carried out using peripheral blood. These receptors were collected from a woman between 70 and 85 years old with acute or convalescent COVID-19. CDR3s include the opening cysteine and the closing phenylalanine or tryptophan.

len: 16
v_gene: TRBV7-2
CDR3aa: CASSPWVSGGILEQYF

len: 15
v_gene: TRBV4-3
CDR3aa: CASSPWDNSGNTIYF

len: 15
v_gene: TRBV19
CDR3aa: CASSTQTGLNEKLFF

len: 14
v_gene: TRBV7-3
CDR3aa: CASRRDYNTGELFF

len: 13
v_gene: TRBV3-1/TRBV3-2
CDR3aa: CASSQVLQGEAFF

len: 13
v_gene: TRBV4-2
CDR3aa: CASSQGRGGEQFF

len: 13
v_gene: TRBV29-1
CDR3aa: CSVDQGPGYGYTF

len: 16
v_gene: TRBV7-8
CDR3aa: CASSPSAGTGLNEQFF

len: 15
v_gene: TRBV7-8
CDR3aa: CASSLEAGWATEAFF

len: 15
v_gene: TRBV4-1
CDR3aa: CASSQVVSDTGTQYF

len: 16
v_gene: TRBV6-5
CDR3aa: CASSSLRTGMEGEQFF

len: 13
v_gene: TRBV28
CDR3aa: CASSFETARGYTF

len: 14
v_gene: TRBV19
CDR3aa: CASSTRGRNQPQHF

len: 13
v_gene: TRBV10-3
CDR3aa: CAISEYEGFDAFF

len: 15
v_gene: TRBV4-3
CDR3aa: CASSQGQGVPETQYF

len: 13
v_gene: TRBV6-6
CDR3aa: CASIRGAPYEQYF

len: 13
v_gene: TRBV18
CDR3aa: CASSPSGMDGYTF

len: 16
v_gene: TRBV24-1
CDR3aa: CATSDGLASNTGELFF

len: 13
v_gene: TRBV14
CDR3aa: CASSQGTGTGYTF

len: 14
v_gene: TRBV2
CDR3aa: CASSEGGPPRPQHF

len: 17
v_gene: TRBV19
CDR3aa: CASTEGGRISVNTEAFF

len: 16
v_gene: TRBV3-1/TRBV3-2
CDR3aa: CASSQSALQHDSPLHF

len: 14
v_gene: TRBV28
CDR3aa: CASSSQRGLETQYF

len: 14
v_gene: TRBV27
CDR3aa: CATMGYRGSYEQYF

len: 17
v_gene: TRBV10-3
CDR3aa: CAISDSASGRGNGELFF

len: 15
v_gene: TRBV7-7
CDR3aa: CASSPGLAGLDTQYF

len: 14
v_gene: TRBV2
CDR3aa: CASSEARSVDTQYF

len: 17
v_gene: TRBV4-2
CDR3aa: CASSGGSQGGESTEAFF

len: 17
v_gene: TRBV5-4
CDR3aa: CASSRGFDGTLNYEQYF

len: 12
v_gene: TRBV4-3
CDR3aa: CASSQGGRGYTF

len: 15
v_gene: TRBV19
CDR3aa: CASSIASGGLYEQYF

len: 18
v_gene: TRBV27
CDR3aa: CASILVGGQQSLNTEAFF

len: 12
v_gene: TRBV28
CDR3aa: CASAGGNQPQHF

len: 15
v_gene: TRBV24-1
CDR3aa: CATSDFAAGTDTQYF

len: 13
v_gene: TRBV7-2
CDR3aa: CASSGRAGETQYF